Listed below are T cell receptor beta chains from one sample, sequenced in a study of vaccination and CD4 T cells after COVID-19. TCRdb analysed the PCR reads with MiXCR anew, one entry per CDR3 protein. The data show about 14,000 distinct CDR3 sequences, less than 70% seen once. The antigens for these receptors are not known. The sequenced sample was CD4+ T cells from blood, cultured in vitro. The receptors derive from a human donor who had recovered from COVID-19. CDR3s include the opening cysteine and the closing phenylalanine or tryptophan. Each record gives: D gene, J gene, V gene, clone size, CDR3 DNA, CDR3 protein. A D gene is named only where the DNA matches it firmly. Some rows have no size entry. The others give once, few or many, or a class for an expanded clone.

d_call: NA; j_call: TRBJ2-5; v_call: TRBV7-2; clone_size: NA; cdr3_nt: TGTGCCAGCAGCTTAGCGTCCGAGACCCAGTACTTC; cdr3_aa: CASSLASETQYF
d_call: NA; j_call: TRBJ2-2; v_call: TRBV15; clone_size: NA; cdr3_nt: TGTGCCACCAGCAGGAAAAGACTTAACACCGGGGAGCTGTTTTTT; cdr3_aa: CATSRKRLNTGELFF
d_call: TRBD1; j_call: TRBJ2-7; v_call: TRBV6-2/TRBV6-3; clone_size: few; cdr3_nt: TGTGCCAGCAGCAACCCTCTGGGCAGGGGGCTGTGGGAGCAGTACTTC; cdr3_aa: CASSNPLGRGLWEQYF
d_call: NA; j_call: TRBJ2-7; v_call: TRBV30; clone_size: NA; cdr3_nt: TGTGCCTGGAGTGTTTCGACTGATTCGTCCTACGAGCAGTACTTC; cdr3_aa: CAWSVSTDSSYEQYF
d_call: TRBD1; j_call: TRBJ1-4; v_call: TRBV7-6; clone_size: few; cdr3_nt: TGTGCCAGCAGCTCTTACGGACAGGAAGAAAAACTGTTTTTT; cdr3_aa: CASSSYGQEEKLFF
d_call: NA; j_call: TRBJ2-7; v_call: TRBV6-4; clone_size: NA; cdr3_nt: TGTGCCAGCAGGGTCCAGACGGTCTCCTACGAGCAGTACTTC; cdr3_aa: CASRVQTVSYEQYF
d_call: TRBD1; j_call: TRBJ1-1; v_call: TRBV6-1; clone_size: few; cdr3_nt: TGTGCCAGCAGTCCCCACCCGGGACAGGGGAACACTGAAGCTTTCTTT; cdr3_aa: CASSPHPGQGNTEAFF
d_call: TRBD2; j_call: TRBJ2-2; v_call: TRBV12-3/TRBV12-4; clone_size: NA; cdr3_nt: TGTGCCAGCGGGAGGGAGTACACCGGGGAGCTGTTTTTT; cdr3_aa: CASGREYTGELFF
d_call: NA; j_call: TRBJ2-1; v_call: TRBV12-5; clone_size: few; cdr3_nt: TGTGCTAGTGGTTTGGACCTCCGCCGGGAGCAGTTCTTC; cdr3_aa: CASGLDLRREQFF
d_call: TRBD2; j_call: TRBJ2-4; v_call: TRBV20-1; clone_size: NA; cdr3_nt: TGCAGTGCTAGACTAAAGCGCGCGGGAGGGGCCAAAAACATTCAGTACTTC; cdr3_aa: CSARLKRAGGAKNIQYF
d_call: NA; j_call: TRBJ1-3; v_call: TRBV6-1; clone_size: few; cdr3_nt: TGTGCCAGCAGTGAAGAAGGAAACACCATATATTTT; cdr3_aa: CASSEEGNTIYF
d_call: TRBD2; j_call: TRBJ2-3; v_call: TRBV6-4; clone_size: few; cdr3_nt: TGTGCCAGCAGTGAGGGGCGGGAGGTGACGGATACGCAGTATTTT; cdr3_aa: CASSEGREVTDTQYF
d_call: TRBD1; j_call: TRBJ1-5; v_call: TRBV19; clone_size: NA; cdr3_nt: TGTGCCAGTAGTACCTCGACAGGGAATCAGCCCCAGCATTTT; cdr3_aa: CASSTSTGNQPQHF
d_call: TRBD2; j_call: TRBJ2-2; v_call: TRBV6-1; clone_size: once; cdr3_nt: TGTGCCAGCAGGCCAAAGCGGGAGTGGCACGGGGAGCTGTTTTTT; cdr3_aa: CASRPKREWHGELFF
d_call: NA; j_call: TRBJ1-2; v_call: TRBV11-2; clone_size: NA; cdr3_nt: TGTGCCAGCAGCTTAGATACGGCAGGGGATGGCTACACCTTC; cdr3_aa: CASSLDTAGDGYTF
d_call: NA; j_call: TRBJ1-1; v_call: TRBV7-3; clone_size: NA; cdr3_nt: TGTGCCAGCAGCCCCTATGGGGGTAGTCAACAGGCTTTCTTT; cdr3_aa: CASSPYGGSQQAFF
d_call: TRBD2; j_call: TRBJ2-1; v_call: TRBV5-4; clone_size: few; cdr3_nt: TGTGCCAGCAGCTTGGTGAGCGGGAGGGCCCGGGAGGAGTTCTTC; cdr3_aa: CASSLVSGRAREEFF